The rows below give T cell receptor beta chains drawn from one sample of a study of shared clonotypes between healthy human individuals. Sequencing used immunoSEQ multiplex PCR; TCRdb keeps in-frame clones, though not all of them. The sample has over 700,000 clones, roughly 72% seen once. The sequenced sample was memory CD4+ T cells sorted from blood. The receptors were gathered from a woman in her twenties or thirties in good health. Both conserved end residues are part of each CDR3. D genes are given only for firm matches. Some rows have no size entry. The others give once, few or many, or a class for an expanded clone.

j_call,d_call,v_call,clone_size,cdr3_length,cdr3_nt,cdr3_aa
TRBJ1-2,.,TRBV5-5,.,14,TGTGCCAGCAGCTTGGGAGGGCAGCCCTATGGCTACACCTTC,CASSLGGQPYGYTF
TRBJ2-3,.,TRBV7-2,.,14,TGTGCCAGCAGCTTAATCGGGAGCACAGATACGCAGTATTTT,CASSLIGSTDTQYF
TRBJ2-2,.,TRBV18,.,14,TGTGCCAGCTCACCACGGGCAAACACCGGGGAGCTGTTTTTT,CASSPRANTGELFF
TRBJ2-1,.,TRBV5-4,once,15,TGTGCCAGCAGCTTGGGAGGGTTGGGATTGGGTGAGCAGTTCTTC,CASSLGGLGLGEQFF
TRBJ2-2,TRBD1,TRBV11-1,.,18,TGTGCCAGCGGGTATCGGACAGGGGGCGGTCGAGGCACCGGGGAGCTGTTTTTT,CASGYRTGGGRGTGELFF
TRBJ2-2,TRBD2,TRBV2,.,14,TGTGCCCGTTCCACTAGCGGGGTAGCCGGGGAGCTGTTTTTT,CARSTSGVAGELFF
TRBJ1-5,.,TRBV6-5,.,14,TGTGCCAGCAGGCCCTATCAACGTGATCAGCCCCAGCATTTT,CASRPYQRDQPQHF
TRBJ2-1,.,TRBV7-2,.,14,TGTGCCAGCAGCGTGACATCTTACTACAATGAGCAGTTCTTC,CASSVTSYYNEQFF
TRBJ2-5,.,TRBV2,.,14,TGTGCCAGCAAATCCGGCAGGGGACAAGAGACCCAGTACTTC,CASKSGRGQETQYF
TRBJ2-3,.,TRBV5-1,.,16,TGCGCCAGCAGCTTGGTTATGGGTTCCGTTGTGGATACGCAGTATTTT,CASSLVMGSVVDTQYF
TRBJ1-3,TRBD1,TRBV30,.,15,TGTGCCCGCTCCCGACAGGGGAGTTCTGGAAACACCATATATTTT,CARSRQGSSGNTIYF
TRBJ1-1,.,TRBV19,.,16,TGTGCCAGTCAGAAAACGGGGTTCTCCCCTGACAGAGGAGCTTTCTTT,CASQKTGFSPDRGAFF
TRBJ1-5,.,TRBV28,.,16,TGTGCCAGTACCTCCCCCCGGGGGAGAGGCAATCAGCCCCAGCATTTT,CASTSPRGRGNQPQHF
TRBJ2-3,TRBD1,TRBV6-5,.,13,TGTGCCAGCAAGGACAGGGTCACAGATACGCAGTATTTT,CASKDRVTDTQYF
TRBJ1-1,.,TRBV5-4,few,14,TGTGCCAGCAGCTTTGACAGGCTGAACACTGAAGCTTTCTTT,CASSFDRLNTEAFF
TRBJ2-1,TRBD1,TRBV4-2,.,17,TGTGCCAGCAGCCAGAGGACAGGCGAAACCCCCTACAATGAGCAGTTCTTC,CASSQRTGETPYNEQFF
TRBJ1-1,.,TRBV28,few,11,TGTGCCAGCAGACGGAACACTGAAGCTTTCTTT,CASRRNTEAFF
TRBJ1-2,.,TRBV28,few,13,TGTGCCAGCAGTCCCACCGGGGAGTATGGCTACACCTTC,CASSPTGEYGYTF
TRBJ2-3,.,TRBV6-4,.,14,TGTGCCAGCAGTGACTCGTGGGGCGCAGATACGCAGTATTTT,CASSDSWGADTQYF
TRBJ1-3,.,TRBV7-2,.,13,TGTGCCAGCAGCTTAGGGGCGGGGGACACCATATATTTT,CASSLGAGDTIYF
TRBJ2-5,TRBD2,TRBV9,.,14,TGTGCCAGCAGCGGCGGGAGACGTGGGGAGACCCAGTACTTC,CASSGGRRGETQYF
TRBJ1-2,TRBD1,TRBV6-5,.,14,TGTGCCAGCAGTCAACAGGGGGGGACCTATGGCTACACCTTC,CASSQQGGTYGYTF
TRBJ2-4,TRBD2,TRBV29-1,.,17,TGCAGCGTTAGCGGGAGCAATACCAACGTTGTCAAAAACATTCAGTACTTC,CSVSGSNTNVVKNIQYF
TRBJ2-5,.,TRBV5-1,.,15,TGCGCCAGCAGCTCCCGGACAGCATCCCAAGAGACCCAGTACTTC,CASSSRTASQETQYF
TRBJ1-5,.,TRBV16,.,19,TGTGCCAGCAACCAACCCCCCCAGGGGCCAGAACAATCTTATCAGCCCCAGCATTTT,CASNQPPQGPEQSYQPQHF
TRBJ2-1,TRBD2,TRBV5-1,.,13,TGCGCCAGTAGGACTAGCGGTCACAATGAGCAGTTCTTC,CASRTSGHNEQFF
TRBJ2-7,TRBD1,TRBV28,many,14,TGTGCCAGCAGGTCGGGACAGGATCCCACCGAGCAGTACTTC,CASRSGQDPTEQYF
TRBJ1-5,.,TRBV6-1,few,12,TGTGCCAGCAATACGGGGTGGCAGCCCCAGCATTTT,CASNTGWQPQHF
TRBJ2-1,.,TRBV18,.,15,TGTGCCAGCTCAATCGGGACTCAACCGTACAATGAGCAGTTCTTC,CASSIGTQPYNEQFF
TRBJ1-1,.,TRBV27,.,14,TGTGCCAGCAGTTTGCGAAGGGAGGGCACTGAAGCTTTCTTT,CASSLRREGTEAFF
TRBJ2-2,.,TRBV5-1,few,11,TGCGCCAGCGCGGACGACGGGGAGCTGTTTTTT,CASADDGELFF
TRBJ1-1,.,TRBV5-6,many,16,TGTGCCAGCAGCTTGGGAAACCCAGGGATGAACACTGAAGCTTTCTTT,CASSLGNPGMNTEAFF
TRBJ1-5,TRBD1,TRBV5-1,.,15,TGCGCCAGCAGCTTCTCAGGGGGCGGAAATCAGCCCCAGCATTTT,CASSFSGGGNQPQHF
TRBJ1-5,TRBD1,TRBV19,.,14,TGTGCCAGTAGCCGGGACAGGGTTACTCAGCCCCAGCATTTT,CASSRDRVTQPQHF
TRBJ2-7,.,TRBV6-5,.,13,TGTGCCAGCAGTTACTCGACAACCCACGAGCAGTACTTC,CASSYSTTHEQYF
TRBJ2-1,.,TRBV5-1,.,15,TGCGCCAGCAGCTTTTCCGGGGAGACCTACAATGAGCAGTTCTTC,CASSFSGETYNEQFF
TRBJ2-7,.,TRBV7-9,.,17,TGTGCCAGCAGCCAGGGGCGAGATTCGGGGTTTGCCTACGAGCAGTACTTC,CASSQGRDSGFAYEQYF
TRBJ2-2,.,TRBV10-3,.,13,TGTGCCTGCCTTTCCTCGGGCACCGGGGAGCTGTTTTTT,CACLSSGTGELFF